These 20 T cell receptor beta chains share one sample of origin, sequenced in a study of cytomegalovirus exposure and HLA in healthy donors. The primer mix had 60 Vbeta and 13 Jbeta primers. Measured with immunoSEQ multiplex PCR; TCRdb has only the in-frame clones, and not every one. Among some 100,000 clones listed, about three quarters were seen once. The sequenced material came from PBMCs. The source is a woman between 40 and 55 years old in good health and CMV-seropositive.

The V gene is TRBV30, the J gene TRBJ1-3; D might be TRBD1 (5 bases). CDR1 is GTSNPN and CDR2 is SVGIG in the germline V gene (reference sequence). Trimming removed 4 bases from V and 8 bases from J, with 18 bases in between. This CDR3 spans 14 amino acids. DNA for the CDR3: TGTGCCTGGATGACCGGGATTCCGGGGGACACCATATATTTT. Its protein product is CAWMTGIPGDTIYF.

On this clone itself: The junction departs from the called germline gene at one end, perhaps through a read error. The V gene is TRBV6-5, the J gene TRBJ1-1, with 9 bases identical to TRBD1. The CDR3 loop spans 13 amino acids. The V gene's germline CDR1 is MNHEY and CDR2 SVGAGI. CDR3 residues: CASSYSKGTGPLF. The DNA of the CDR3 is TGTGCCAGCAGTTACTCGAAGGGGACAGGGCCCCTCTTT.

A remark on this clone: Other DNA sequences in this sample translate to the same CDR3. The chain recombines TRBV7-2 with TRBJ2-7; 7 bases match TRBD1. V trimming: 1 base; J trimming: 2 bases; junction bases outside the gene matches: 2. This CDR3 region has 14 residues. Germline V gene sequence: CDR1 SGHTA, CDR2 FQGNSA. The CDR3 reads CASSLGTGPYEQYF. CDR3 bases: TGTGCCAGCAGCTTAGGGACAGGCCCCTACGAGCAGTACTTC.

The CDR3 nucleotides read TGTGCCAGCAGCAATACAGGATTACTGAACACTGAAGCTTTCTTT. Encoded protein: CASSNTGLLNTEAFF. The chain is built from TRBV6-5 and TRBJ1-1; D possibly corresponds to TRBD1 (5 bases). The CDR3 contains 15 residues. The V gene's germline CDR1 is MNHEY and CDR2 SVGAGI. Trimming took off 6 bases at V and 0 bases at J, with 14 bases between the two ends.

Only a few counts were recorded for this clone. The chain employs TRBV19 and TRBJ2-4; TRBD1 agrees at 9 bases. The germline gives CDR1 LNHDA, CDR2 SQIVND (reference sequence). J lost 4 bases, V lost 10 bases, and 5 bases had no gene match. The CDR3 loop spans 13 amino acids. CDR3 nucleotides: TGTGCCACCGACAGGGGGGATAAAAACATTCAGTACTTC. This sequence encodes CATDRGDKNIQYF.

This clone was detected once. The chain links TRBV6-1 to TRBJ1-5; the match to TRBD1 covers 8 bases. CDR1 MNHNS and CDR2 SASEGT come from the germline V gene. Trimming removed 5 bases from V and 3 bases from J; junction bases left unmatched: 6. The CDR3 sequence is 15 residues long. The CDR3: CASSSGQANNQPQHF. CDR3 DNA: TGTGCCAGCAGTTCGGGACAGGCTAACAATCAGCCCCAGCATTTT.

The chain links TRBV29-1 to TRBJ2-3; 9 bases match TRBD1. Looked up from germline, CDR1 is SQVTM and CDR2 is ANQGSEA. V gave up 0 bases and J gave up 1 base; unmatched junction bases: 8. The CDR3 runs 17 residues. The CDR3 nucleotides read TGCAGCGTTGAAGAGGGGGGACAGGGCTGGGGCACAGATACGCAGTATTTT. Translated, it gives CSVEEGGQGWGTDTQYF.

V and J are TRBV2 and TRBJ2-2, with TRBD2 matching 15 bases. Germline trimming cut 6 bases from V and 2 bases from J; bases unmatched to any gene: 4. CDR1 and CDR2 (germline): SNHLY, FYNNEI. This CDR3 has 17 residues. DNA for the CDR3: TGTGCCAGCAGGGGACTAGCGGGGGGCCCCAACACCGGGGAGCTGTTTTTT. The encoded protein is CASRGLAGGPNTGELFF.

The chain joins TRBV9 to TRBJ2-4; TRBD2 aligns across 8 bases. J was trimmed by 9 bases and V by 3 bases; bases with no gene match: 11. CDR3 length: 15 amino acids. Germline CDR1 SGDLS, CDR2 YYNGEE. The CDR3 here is CASSGGSGTPIIQYF. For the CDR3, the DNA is TGTGCCAGCAGCGGAGGTAGCGGGACCCCTATCATTCAGTACTTC.

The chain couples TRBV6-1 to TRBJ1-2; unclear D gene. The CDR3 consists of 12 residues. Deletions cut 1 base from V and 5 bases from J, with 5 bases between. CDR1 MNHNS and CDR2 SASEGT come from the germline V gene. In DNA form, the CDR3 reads TGTGCCAGCAGTGAAGGAGGGTATGGCTACACCTTC. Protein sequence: CASSEGGYGYTF.

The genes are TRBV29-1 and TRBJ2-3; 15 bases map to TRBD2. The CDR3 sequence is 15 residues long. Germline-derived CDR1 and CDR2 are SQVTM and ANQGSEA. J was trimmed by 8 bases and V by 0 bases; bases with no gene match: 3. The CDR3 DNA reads TGCAGCGTTGAAGAGGGGACTAGCGGGGGGCTTACGCAGTATTTT. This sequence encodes CSVEEGTSGGLTQYF.

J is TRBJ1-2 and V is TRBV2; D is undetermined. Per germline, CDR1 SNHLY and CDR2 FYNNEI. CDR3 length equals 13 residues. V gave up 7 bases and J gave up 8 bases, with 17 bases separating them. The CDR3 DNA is TGTGCCAGCACCGATCGGGGAGTGAAAGGCTACACCTTC. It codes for CASTDRGVKGYTF.

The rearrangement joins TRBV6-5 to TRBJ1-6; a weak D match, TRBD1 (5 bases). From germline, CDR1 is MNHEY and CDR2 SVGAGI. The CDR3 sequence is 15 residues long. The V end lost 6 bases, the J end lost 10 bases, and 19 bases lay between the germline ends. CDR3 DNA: TGTGCCAGCAGCCCGACAGCTTGGCTGGGATCACCCCTCCACTTT. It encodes CASSPTAWLGSPLHF.

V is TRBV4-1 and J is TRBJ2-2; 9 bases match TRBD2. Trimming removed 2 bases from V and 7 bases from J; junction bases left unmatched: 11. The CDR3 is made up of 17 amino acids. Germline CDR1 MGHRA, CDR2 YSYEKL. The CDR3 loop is CASSQLATSGGYGELFF. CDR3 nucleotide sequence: TGCGCCAGCAGCCAACTCGCGACGAGCGGGGGGTACGGGGAGCTGTTTTTT.

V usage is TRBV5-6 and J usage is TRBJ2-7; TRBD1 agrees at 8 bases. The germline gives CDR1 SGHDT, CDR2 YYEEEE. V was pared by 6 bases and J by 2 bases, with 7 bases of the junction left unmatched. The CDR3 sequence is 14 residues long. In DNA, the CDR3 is TGTGCCAGCACGCCGACAGGGGCTACCTACGAGCAGTACTTC. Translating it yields CASTPTGATYEQYF.

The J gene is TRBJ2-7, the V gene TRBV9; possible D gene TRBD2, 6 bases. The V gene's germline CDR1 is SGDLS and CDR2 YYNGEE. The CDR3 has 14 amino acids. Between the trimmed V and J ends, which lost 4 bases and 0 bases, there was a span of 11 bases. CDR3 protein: CASSSRGLSYEQYF. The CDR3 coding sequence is TGTGCCAGCAGCTCCCGGGGACTCTCCTACGAGCAGTACTTC. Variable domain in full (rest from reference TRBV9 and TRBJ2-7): DSGVTQTPKHLITATGQRVTLRCSPRSGDLSVYWYQQSLDQGLQFLIQYYNGEERAKGNILERFSAQQFPDLHSELNLSSLELGDSALYFCASSSRGLSYEQYFGPGTRLTVT.

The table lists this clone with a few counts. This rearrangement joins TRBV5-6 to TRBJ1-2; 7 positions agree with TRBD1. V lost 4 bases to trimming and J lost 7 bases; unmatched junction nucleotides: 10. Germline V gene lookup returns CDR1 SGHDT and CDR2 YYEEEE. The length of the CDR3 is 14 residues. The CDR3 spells CASSVQQGSSGYTF. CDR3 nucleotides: TGTGCCAGCAGCGTACAACAGGGGAGCTCTGGCTACACCTTC.

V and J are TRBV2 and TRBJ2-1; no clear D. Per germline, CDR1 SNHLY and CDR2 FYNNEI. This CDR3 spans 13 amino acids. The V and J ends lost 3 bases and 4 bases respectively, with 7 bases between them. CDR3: CASSDGRYNEQFF. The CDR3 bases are TGTGCCAGCAGTGACGGTCGTTACAATGAGCAGTTCTTC.

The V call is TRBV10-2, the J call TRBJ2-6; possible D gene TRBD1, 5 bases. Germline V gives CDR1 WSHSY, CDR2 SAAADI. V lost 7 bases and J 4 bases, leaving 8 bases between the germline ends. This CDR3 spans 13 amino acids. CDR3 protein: CASTPGGANVLTF. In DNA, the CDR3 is TGCGCCAGCACTCCAGGGGGGGCCAACGTCCTGACTTTC.

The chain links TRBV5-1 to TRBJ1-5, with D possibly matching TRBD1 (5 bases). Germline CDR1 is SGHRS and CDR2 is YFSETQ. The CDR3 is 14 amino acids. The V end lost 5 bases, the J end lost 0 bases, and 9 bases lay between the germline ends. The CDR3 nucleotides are TGCGCCAGCAGACCAGGGTATAGCAATCAGCCCCAGCATTTT. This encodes CASRPGYSNQPQHF.